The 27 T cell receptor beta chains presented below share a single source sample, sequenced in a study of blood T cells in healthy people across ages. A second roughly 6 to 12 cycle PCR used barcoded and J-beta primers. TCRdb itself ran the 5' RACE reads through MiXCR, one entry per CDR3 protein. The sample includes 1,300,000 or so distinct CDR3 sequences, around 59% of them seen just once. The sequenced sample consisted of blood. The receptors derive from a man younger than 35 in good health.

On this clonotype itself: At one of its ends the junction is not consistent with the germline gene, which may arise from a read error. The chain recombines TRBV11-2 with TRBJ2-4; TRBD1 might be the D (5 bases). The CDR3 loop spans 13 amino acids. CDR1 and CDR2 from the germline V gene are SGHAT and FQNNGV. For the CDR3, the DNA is TGTGCCAGCAGATTAGGACAAACGAACATTCAGTACTTC. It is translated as CASRLGQTNIQYF.

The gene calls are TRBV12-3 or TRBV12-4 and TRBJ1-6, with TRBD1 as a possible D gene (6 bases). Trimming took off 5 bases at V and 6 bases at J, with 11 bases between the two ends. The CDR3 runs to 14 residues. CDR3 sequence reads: CASSQTGLNSPLHF. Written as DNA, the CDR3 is TGTGCCAGCAGTCAGACAGGTCTTAATTCACCCCTCCACTTT.

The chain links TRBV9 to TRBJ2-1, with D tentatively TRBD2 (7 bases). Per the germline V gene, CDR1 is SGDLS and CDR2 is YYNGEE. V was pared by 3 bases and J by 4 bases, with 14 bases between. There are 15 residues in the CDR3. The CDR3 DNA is TGTGCCAGCAGCGGGGGGGGCCTAACTTACAATGAGCAGTTCTTC. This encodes CASSGGGLTYNEQFF. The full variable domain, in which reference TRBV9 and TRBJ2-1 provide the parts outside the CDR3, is DSGVTQTPKHLITATGQRVTLRCSPRSGDLSVYWYQQSLDQGLQFLIQYYNGEERAKGNILERFSAQQFPDLHSELNLSSLELGDSALYFCASSGGGLTYNEQFFGPGTRLTVL.

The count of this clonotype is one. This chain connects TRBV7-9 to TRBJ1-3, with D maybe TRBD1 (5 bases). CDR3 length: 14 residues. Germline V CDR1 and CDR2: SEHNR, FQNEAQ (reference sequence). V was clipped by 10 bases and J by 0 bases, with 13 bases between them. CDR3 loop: CATGDGFSGNTIYF. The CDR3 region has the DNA TGTGCCACGGGGGACGGATTCTCTGGAAACACCATATATTTT.

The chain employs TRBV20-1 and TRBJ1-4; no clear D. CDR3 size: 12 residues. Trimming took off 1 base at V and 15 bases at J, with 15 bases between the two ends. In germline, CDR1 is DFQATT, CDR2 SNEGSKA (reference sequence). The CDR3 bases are TGCAGTGCTAGAGCGAGTGGTGGGGTATTGTTTTTT. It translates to CSARASGGVLFF.

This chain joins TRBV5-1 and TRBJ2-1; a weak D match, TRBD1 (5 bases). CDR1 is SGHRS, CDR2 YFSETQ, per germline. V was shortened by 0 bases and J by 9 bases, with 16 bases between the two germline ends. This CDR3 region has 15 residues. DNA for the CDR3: TGCGCCAGCAGCTTGGGCCCCGACAGAAACACTGAGCAGTTCTTC. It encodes CASSLGPDRNTEQFF.

The CDR3 spells CASSFIGGTYEQYF. CDR3 bases: TGTGCCAGCAGTTTCATAGGGGGAACCTACGAGCAGTACTTC. The chain has TRBV27 and TRBJ2-7, with a weak D call TRBD1 (6 bases). Trimming removed 3 bases from V and 2 bases from J, with 11 bases in between. Looked up from germline, CDR1 is MNHEY and CDR2 is SMNVEV (reference sequence). The CDR3 length is 14 residues.

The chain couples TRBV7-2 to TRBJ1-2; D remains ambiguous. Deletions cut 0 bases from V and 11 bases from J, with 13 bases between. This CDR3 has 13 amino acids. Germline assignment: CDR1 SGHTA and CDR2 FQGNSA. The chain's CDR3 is CASSLAPAGGYTF. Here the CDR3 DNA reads TGTGCCAGCAGCTTAGCGCCGGCGGGAGGATACACCTTC. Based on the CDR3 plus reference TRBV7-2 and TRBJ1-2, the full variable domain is GAGVSQSPSNKVTEKGKDVELRCDPISGHTALYWYRQSLGQGLEFLIYFQGNSAPDKSGLPSDRFSAERTGGSVSTLTIQRTQQEDSAVYLCASSLAPAGGYTFGSGTRLTVV.

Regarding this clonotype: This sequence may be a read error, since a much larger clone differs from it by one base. The CDR3 region is CASSLEWDGYTF. In DNA form, the CDR3 reads TGTGCCAGCAGCTTAGAGTGGGATGGCTACACCTTC. The V call is TRBV7-9, the J call TRBJ1-2; no clear D gene. The CDR3 is 12 amino acids. In germline, CDR1 is SEHNR, CDR2 FQNEAQ (reference sequence). Trimming left V 1 base short and J 6 bases short, with 6 bases between. The full variable domain, its missing parts supplied by reference TRBV7-9 and TRBJ1-2, is DTGVSQNPRHKITKRGQNVTFRCDPISEHNRLYWYRQTLGQGPEFLTYFQNEAQLEKSRLLSDRFSAERPKGSFSTLEIQRTEQGDSAMYLCASSLEWDGYTFGSGTRLTVV.

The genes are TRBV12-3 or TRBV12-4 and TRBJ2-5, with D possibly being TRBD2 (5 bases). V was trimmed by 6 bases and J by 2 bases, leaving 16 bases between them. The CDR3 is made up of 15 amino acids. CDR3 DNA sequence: TGTGCCAGCAGCCGAGCTAGCCTTTATCAAGAGACCCAGTACTTC. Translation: CASSRASLYQETQYF.

CDR3 DNA: TGTGCCAGCAGTTACTCGAAGGGGGGAGAGACCCAGTACTTC. Protein: CASSYSKGGETQYF. This sequence joins TRBV6-5 and TRBJ2-5; tentatively, D is TRBD1 or TRBD2 (6 bases each). This CDR3 has 14 amino acids. With 0 bases removed from V and 4 bases from J, the gap between germline ends came to 9 bases. Germline values: CDR1 MNHEY, CDR2 SVGAGI.

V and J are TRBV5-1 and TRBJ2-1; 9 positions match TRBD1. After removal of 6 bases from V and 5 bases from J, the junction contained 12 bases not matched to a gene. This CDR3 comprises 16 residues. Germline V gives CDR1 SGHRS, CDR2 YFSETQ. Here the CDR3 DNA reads TGCGCCAGCAATACGGTCGGGACAGGGAGACACAATGAGCAGTTCTTC. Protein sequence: CASNTVGTGRHNEQFF.

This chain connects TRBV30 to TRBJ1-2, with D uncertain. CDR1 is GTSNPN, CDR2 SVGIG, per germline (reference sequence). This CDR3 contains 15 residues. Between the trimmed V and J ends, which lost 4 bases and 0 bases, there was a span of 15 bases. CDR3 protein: CAWNLLGGTNYGYTF. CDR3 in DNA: TGTGCCTGGAACCTCTTGGGCGGAACTAACTATGGCTACACCTTC.

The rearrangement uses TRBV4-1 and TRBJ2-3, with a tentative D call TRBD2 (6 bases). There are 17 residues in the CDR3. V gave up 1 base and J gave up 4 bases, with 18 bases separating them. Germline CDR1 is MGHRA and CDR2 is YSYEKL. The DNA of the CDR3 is TGCGCCAGCAGCCAAGCGCCCGGAGGGCATGGGGCAGATACGCAGTATTTT. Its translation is CASSQAPGGHGADTQYF.

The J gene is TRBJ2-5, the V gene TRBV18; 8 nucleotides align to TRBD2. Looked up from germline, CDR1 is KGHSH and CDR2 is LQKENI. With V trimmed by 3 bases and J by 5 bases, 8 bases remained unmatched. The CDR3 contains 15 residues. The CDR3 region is CASSPASGSRETQYF. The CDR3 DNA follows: TGTGCCAGCTCACCGGCCAGCGGGAGTAGGGAGACCCAGTACTTC.

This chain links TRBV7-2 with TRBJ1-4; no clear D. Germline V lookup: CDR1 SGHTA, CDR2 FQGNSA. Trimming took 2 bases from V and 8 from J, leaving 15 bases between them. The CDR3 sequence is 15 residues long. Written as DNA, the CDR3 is TGTGCCAGCAGCTTAAGGCGTCGGGGAGGGGAAAAACTGTTTTTT. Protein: CASSLRRRGGEKLFF.

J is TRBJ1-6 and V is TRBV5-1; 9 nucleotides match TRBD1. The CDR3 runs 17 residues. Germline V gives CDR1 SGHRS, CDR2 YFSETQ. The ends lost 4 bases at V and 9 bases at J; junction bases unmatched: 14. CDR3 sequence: CASSVVPGQGGGSPLHF. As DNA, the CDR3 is TGCGCCAGCAGCGTCGTTCCGGGACAGGGTGGCGGTTCACCCCTCCACTTT.

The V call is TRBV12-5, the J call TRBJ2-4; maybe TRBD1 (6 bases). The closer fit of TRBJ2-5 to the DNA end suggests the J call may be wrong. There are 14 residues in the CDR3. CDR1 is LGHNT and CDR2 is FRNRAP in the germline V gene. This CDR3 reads CASGLEGRGETQYF. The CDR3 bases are TGTGCTAGTGGTTTGGAAGGCAGGGGAGAGACCCAGTACTTC.

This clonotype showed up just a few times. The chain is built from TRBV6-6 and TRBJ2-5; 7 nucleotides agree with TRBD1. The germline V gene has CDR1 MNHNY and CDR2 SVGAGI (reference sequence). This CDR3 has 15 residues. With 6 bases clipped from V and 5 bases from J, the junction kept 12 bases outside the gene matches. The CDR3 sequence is CASSLNRQGSETQYF. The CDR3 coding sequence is TGTGCCAGCAGCCTCAATAGACAGGGTAGTGAGACCCAGTACTTC.

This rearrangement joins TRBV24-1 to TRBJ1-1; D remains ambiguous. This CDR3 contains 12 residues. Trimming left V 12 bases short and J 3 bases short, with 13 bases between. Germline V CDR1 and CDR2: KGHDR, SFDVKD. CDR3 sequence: CAAWASDTEAFF. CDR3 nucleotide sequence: TGTGCCGCATGGGCGTCGGACACTGAAGCTTTCTTT.

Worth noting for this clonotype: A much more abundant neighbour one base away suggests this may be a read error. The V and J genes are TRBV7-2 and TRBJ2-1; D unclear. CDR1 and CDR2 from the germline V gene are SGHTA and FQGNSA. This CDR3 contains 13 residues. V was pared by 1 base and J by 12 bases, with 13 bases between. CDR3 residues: CASSLGRQSGQFF. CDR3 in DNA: TGTGCCAGCAGCTTAGGCAGACAATCGGGGCAGTTCTTC.

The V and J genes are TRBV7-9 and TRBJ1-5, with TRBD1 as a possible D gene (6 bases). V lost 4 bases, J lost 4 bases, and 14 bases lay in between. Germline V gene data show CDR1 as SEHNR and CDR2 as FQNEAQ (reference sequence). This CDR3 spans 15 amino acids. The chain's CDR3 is CASSSARGENQPQHF. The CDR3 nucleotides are TGTGCCAGCAGCTCCGCCAGGGGAGAAAATCAGCCCCAGCATTTT.

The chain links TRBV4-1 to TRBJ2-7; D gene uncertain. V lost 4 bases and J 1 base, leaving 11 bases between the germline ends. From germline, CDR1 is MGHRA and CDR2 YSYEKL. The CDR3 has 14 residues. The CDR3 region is CASSPRLESYEQYF. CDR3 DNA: TGCGCCAGCAGCCCACGACTGGAATCCTACGAGCAGTACTTC.

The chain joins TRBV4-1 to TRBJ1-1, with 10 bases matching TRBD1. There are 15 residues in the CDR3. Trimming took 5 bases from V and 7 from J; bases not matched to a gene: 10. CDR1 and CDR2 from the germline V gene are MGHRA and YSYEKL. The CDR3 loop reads CASSIPGTGVGEAFF. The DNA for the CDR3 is TGCGCCAGCAGCATCCCCGGGACAGGGGTAGGTGAAGCTTTCTTT.

CDR3: CASSQDEGMDEKLFF. Here the CDR3 DNA reads TGCGCCAGCAGCCAAGATGAGGGTATGGATGAAAAACTGTTTTTT. J is TRBJ1-4 and V is TRBV4-1; D is unresolved. Trimming removed 0 bases at V and 6 bases at J, with 11 bases between. Germline V gives CDR1 MGHRA, CDR2 YSYEKL. The CDR3 length is 15 residues.

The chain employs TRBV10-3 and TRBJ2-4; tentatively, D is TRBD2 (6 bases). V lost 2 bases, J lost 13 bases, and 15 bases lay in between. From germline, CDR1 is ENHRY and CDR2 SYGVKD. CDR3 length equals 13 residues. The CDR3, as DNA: TGTGCCATCAGTGAGGGCGGATTACGGGAGCAGTACTTC. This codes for CAISEGGLREQYF.

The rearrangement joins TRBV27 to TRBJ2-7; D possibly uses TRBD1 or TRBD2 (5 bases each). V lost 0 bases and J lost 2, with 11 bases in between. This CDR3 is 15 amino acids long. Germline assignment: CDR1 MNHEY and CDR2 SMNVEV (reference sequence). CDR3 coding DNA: TGTGCCAGCAGTTTATCTGAGGGGACGACCTACGAGCAGTACTTC. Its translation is CASSLSEGTTYEQYF.